These 30 T cell receptor beta chains came from one sample sequenced in a study of cytomegalovirus exposure and HLA in healthy donors. Primers included in the PCR were 60 Vbeta and 13 Jbeta primers. Sequenced by immunoSEQ multiplex PCR; TCRdb stores in-frame clones only, minus some. The data show 100,000 to 150,000 clones, with approximately 80% seen just once and 0.95% to 1.5% held by the top ten. Sequenced sample: PBMCs. The receptors shown here come from a girl aged 2-15 years in good health and CMV-seronegative.

V and J are TRBV13 and TRBJ2-7; 8 bases match TRBD2. CDR3 size: 14 residues. The V gene's germline CDR1 is PRHDT and CDR2 FYEKMQ (reference sequence). Germline trimming cut 5 bases from V and 2 bases from J; bases unmatched to any gene: 5. The chain's CDR3 is CASSHGTRPYEQYF. DNA for the CDR3: TGTGCCAGCAGCCACGGGACTAGACCCTACGAGCAGTACTTC.

The V call is TRBV29-1, the J call TRBJ2-5, with 9 bases fitting TRBD1. CDR3 length equals 14 residues. The junction had 7 bases not matched to a gene; V was cut back by 7 bases and J by 1 base. Germline CDR1 SQVTM, CDR2 ANQGSEA. The CDR3 sequence: CSAQNRGPQETQYF. The DNA of the CDR3 is TGCAGCGCACAAAACAGGGGGCCCCAAGAGACCCAGTACTTC.

The chain is built from TRBV5-1 and TRBJ2-7; 8 positions match TRBD2. Germline lookup yields CDR1 SGHRS and CDR2 YFSETQ. The ends lost 4 bases at V and 2 bases at J; junction bases unmatched: 11. The CDR3 is 16 residues long. For the CDR3, the DNA is TGCGCCAGCAGCCCAACTAGCGGATACTTAGCCTACGAGCAGTACTTC. This translates into CASSPTSGYLAYEQYF.

This clone has only a few counts. This chain links TRBV2 with TRBJ2-5; TRBD2 aligns across 12 bases. V was pared by 6 bases and J by 4 bases, with 3 bases of the junction left unmatched. The CDR3 length is 14 residues. Per germline, CDR1 SNHLY and CDR2 FYNNEI. CDR3 nucleotides: TGTGCCAGCAGGCCGGGACTAGCGGGAGAGACCCAGTACTTC. Protein sequence: CASRPGLAGETQYF.

The chain recombines TRBV5-4 with TRBJ2-4, with 9 positions matching TRBD2. The CDR3 sequence is 15 residues long. V shed 4 bases, J shed 5 bases, and the junction held 7 bases outside the gene matches. Germline V gene data show CDR1 as SGHNT and CDR2 as YYREEE (reference sequence). DNA of the CDR3: TGTGCCAGCAGCCCCGCGGGGGGGCGGCAAAACATTCAGTACTTC. Translating gives CASSPAGGRQNIQYF.

The chain joins TRBV7-2 to TRBJ2-7; 10 bases line up with TRBD2. With 4 bases clipped from V and 2 bases from J, the junction kept 5 bases outside the gene matches. CDR3 length: 15 amino acids. Germline lookup yields CDR1 SGHTA and CDR2 FQGNSA. The CDR3 nucleotides are TGTGCCAGCAGCTCCTCTAGCGGGGGCACCTACGAGCAGTACTTC. It translates to CASSSSSGGTYEQYF.

This sequence joins TRBV5-1 and TRBJ2-3, with a possible D match to TRBD2 (7 bases). Trimming pared 0 bases from V and 0 bases from J, leaving 11 bases between. Germline loops: CDR1 SGHRS, CDR2 YFSETQ. The CDR3 is 16 amino acids. The DNA of the CDR3 is TGCGCCAGCAGCTTGGATGGGGGGGCGAGCACAGATACGCAGTATTTT. As protein: CASSLDGGASTDTQYF.

In this sample, this clone turned up a few times. The CDR3 region is CASSQLLTGIRTEAFF. CDR3 in DNA: TGCGCCAGCAGCCAACTTTTAACAGGGATTCGCACTGAAGCTTTCTTT. This chain links TRBV4-1 with TRBJ1-1; possibly TRBD1 for D (6 bases). V was trimmed by 2 bases and J by 4 bases, leaving 17 bases between them. CDR3 size: 16 residues. Looked up from germline, CDR1 is MGHRA and CDR2 is YSYEKL.

The V and J genes are TRBV7-3 and TRBJ2-1; D is unresolved. Looked up from germline, CDR1 is SGHTA and CDR2 is FQGTGA. There are 17 residues in the CDR3. The germline V and J ends were trimmed by 1 base and 0 bases, with 13 bases remaining between them. This CDR3 reads CASSLRVRVGSYNEQFF. The DNA of the CDR3 is TGTGCCAGCAGCTTAAGGGTACGGGTGGGCTCCTACAATGAGCAGTTCTTC.

The J gene is TRBJ2-5, the V gene TRBV25-1; tentatively, D is TRBD1 (5 bases). This CDR3 is 14 amino acids long. The V gene lost 1 base and the J gene lost 5 bases, with 11 bases spanning the gap. Germline CDR1 MGHDK, CDR2 SYGVNS. CDR3 protein: CASSESRRGETQYF. DNA for the CDR3: TGTGCCAGCAGTGAATCCCGAAGGGGTGAGACCCAGTACTTC.

Turning to this clone: The junction does not match germline at one end; this may be a read error. The CDR3 nucleotides read TGTGCCCGCAGGGGGACAGTGGACACCTACGAGCAGTACTTC. As protein: CARRGTVDTYEQYF. The chain joins TRBV7-2 to TRBJ2-7; 7 bases agree with TRBD1. Germline CDR1 SGHTA, CDR2 FQGNSA. This CDR3 region has 14 residues.

This rearrangement joins TRBV5-5 to TRBJ1-3; D unclear. V dropped 1 base and J dropped 0 bases, with 8 bases sitting between them. Germline CDR1 reads SGHKS; CDR2 reads YYEKEE (reference sequence). CDR3 size: 15 residues. CDR3 nucleotide sequence: TGTGCCAGCAGCTTGCCCCCTACCTCTGGAAACACCATATATTTT. It specifies CASSLPPTSGNTIYF.

The chain has TRBV5-1 and TRBJ2-5, with D possibly matching TRBD1 (6 bases). Trimming left V 0 bases short and J 2 bases short, with 11 bases between. Germline V CDR1 and CDR2: SGHRS, YFSETQ. CDR3 size: 15 residues. In nucleotides, the CDR3 is TGCGCCAGCAGCTTGGCACAGGGAAGTCAAGAGACCCAGTACTTC. It specifies CASSLAQGSQETQYF. Together with reference TRBV5-1 and TRBJ2-5, the CDR3 gives the full variable domain: KAGVTQTPRYLIKTRGQQVTLSCSPISGHRSVSWYQQTPGQGLQFLFEYFSETQRNKGNFPGRFSGRQFSNSRSEMNVSTLELGDSALYLCASSLAQGSQETQYFGPGTRLLVL.

The chain links TRBV7-2 to TRBJ1-4; 9 positions agree with TRBD1. Trimming cost V 5 bases and J 10 bases; bases outside gene matches: 5. Germline-derived CDR1 and CDR2 are SGHTA and FQGNSA. The CDR3 has 13 amino acids. The CDR3 sequence: CASSAGTGPKLFF. CDR3 sequence (DNA): TGTGCCAGCAGCGCCGGGACAGGGCCAAAACTGTTTTTT. Based on the CDR3 plus reference TRBV7-2 and TRBJ1-4, the full variable domain is GAGVSQSPSNKVTEKGKDVELRCDPISGHTALYWYRQSLGQGLEFLIYFQGNSAPDKSGLPSDRFSAERTGGSVSTLTIQRTQQEDSAVYLCASSAGTGPKLFFGSGTQLSVL.

This clone was observed once. V is TRBV7-9 and J is TRBJ1-1, with 8 positions matching TRBD1. The germline CDR1 and CDR2 sequences are SEHNR and FQNEAQ (reference sequence). CDR3 length: 15 amino acids. The V segment lost 5 bases and the J segment 4 bases; nucleotides outside the gene matches: 9. CDR3 nucleotide sequence: TGTGCCAGCAGCGTGGACAGGGTCTCGGGCACTGAAGCTTTCTTT. This translates into CASSVDRVSGTEAFF.

The V gene is TRBV12-5, the J gene TRBJ1-6; D is perhaps TRBD1 (5 bases). The CDR3 covers 13 residues. V was shortened by 8 bases and J by 5 bases, with 10 bases between the two germline ends. Germline CDR1 is LGHNT and CDR2 is FRNRAP. The CDR3, as DNA: TGTGCTAGTCAGGGCAGGAATAATTCACCCCTCCACTTT. It encodes CASQGRNNSPLHF.

V is TRBV25-1 and J is TRBJ2-7; 10 bases are shared with TRBD1. The J segment lost 3 bases and the V segment lost 6 bases, leaving 8 bases of the junction unmatched. This CDR3 has 15 residues. Per the germline V gene, CDR1 is MGHDK and CDR2 is SYGVNS. In DNA form, the CDR3 reads TGTGCCAGCAGCTATTCCGGGACAGGGGACTACGAGCAGTACTTC. Translation gives CASSYSGTGDYEQYF.

There are a few counts of this clone. The genes are TRBV27 and TRBJ1-2; D is unclear. The CDR3 contains 15 residues. The V end lost 5 bases, the J end lost 2 bases, and 15 bases lay between the germline ends. The germline gives CDR1 MNHEY, CDR2 SMNVEV (reference sequence). CDR3 protein: CASSPILEINYGYTF. CDR3 coding DNA: TGTGCCAGCAGTCCGATACTAGAGATCAACTATGGCTACACCTTC.

The V and J genes are TRBV27 and TRBJ1-2; D is unresolved. The CDR3 contains 15 residues. Trimming left V 0 bases short and J 6 bases short, with 14 bases between. Germline assignment: CDR1 MNHEY and CDR2 SMNVEV (reference sequence). The DNA of the CDR3 is TGTGCCAGCAGTTTATCGGGTGCGGGGTTGAATGGCTACACCTTC. Protein: CASSLSGAGLNGYTF.

The rearrangement joins TRBV6-5 to TRBJ2-1; TRBD1 matches at 8 bases. Unmatched junction bases numbered 8, after V lost 6 bases and J lost 4 bases. This CDR3 is built from 15 residues. From germline, CDR1 is MNHEY and CDR2 SVGAGI. CDR3 amino acids: CASRNNRGFYNEQFF. Here the CDR3 DNA reads TGTGCCAGCAGGAACAACAGGGGGTTTTACAATGAGCAGTTCTTC.

This chain connects TRBV10-3 to TRBJ2-2; tentative D call: TRBD2 (5 bases). The CDR3 consists of 15 residues. CDR1 is ENHRY, CDR2 SYGVKD, per germline. Between the trimmed V and J ends, which lost 6 bases and 0 bases, there was a span of 11 bases. The CDR3 loop is CAISSGRTNTGELFF. CDR3 nucleotide sequence: TGTGCCATCAGCAGCGGACGTACGAACACCGGGGAGCTGTTTTTT.

This chain connects TRBV19 to TRBJ1-5; the match to TRBD1 covers 8 bases. V dropped 5 bases and J dropped 2; count of bases not matched to a gene: 8. Germline CDR1 LNHDA, CDR2 SQIVND (reference sequence). This CDR3 contains 16 residues. CDR3 DNA sequence: TGTGCCAGTAGTGTGGGACAGGTGGTCGGCAATCAGCCCCAGCATTTT. This translates into CASSVGQVVGNQPQHF.

The genes are TRBV6-6 and TRBJ2-2; 10 bases align to TRBD1. The germline V gene encodes CDR1 MNHNY and CDR2 SVGAGI (reference sequence). The CDR3 is made up of 16 amino acids. Losses at the gene ends were 4 bases for V and 2 bases for J; bases not matched to a gene: 4. The chain's CDR3 is CASSSRTGGNTGELFF. CDR3 nucleotides: TGTGCCAGCAGTTCCCGGACAGGGGGAAACACCGGGGAGCTGTTTTTT.

This clone was seen just once. Other DNA sequences in this specimen translate into the identical CDR3. CDR3 in DNA: TGTGCCAGCAGGCAAACTAGCGGGGGAACAGATACGCAGTATTTT. This codes for CASRQTSGGTDTQYF. The chain links TRBV7-2 to TRBJ2-3, with TRBD2 matching over 11 bases. Germline trimming cut 6 bases from V and 3 bases from J; bases unmatched to any gene: 5. CDR1 and CDR2 from the germline V gene are SGHTA and FQGNSA. CDR3 length equals 15 residues.

This chain uses TRBV10-2 with TRBJ1-3, with a possible D match to TRBD1 (6 bases). With 8 bases removed from V and 2 bases from J, the gap between germline ends came to 10 bases. The CDR3 runs 13 residues. Germline CDR1 reads WSHSY; CDR2 reads SAAADI. CDR3 residues: CASSQGTGNTIYF. DNA of the CDR3: TGCGCCAGCTCACAGGGAACTGGAAACACCATATATTTT.

The V and J genes are TRBV5-1 and TRBJ1-2, with 11 positions matching TRBD1. J gave up 4 bases and V 5 bases, and 7 bases lay outside the gene matches. This CDR3 spans 15 amino acids. Germline CDR1 is SGHRS and CDR2 is YFSETQ. The CDR3 region is CASSSGQGASYGYTF. CDR3 nucleotide sequence: TGCGCCAGCAGTTCCGGACAGGGGGCCTCCTATGGCTACACCTTC.

The V call is TRBV4-2, the J call TRBJ2-3; D might be TRBD2 (5 bases). The CDR3 is made up of 13 amino acids. Germline assignment: CDR1 LGHNA and CDR2 YNFKEQ. The V end was cut by 4 bases, the J end by 7 bases, with 12 bases between. The CDR3 coding sequence is TGTGCCAGCAGCCGGGAGTCCCCTAATACGCAGTATTTT. Translated: CASSRESPNTQYF.

This sequence joins TRBV5-1 and TRBJ2-1; possible D gene TRBD1, 7 bases. The CDR3 contains 14 residues. Germline assignment: CDR1 SGHRS and CDR2 YFSETQ. The germline V and J ends were trimmed by 4 bases and 6 bases, with 14 bases remaining between them. CDR3 nucleotide sequence: TGCGCCAGCAGCCAGGGGGGCCTAGTCAATGAGCAGTTCTTC. It translates to CASSQGGLVNEQFF.

Concerning this clone itself: The junction and the germline gene differ at one end; a read error may be behind it. This chain joins TRBV7-7 and TRBJ2-5, with 7 bases matching TRBD1. There are 15 residues in the CDR3. Germline CDR1 and CDR2: SSHAT and FNYEAQ (reference sequence). The CDR3 protein is CASSLSTGVSETQYF. DNA for the CDR3: TGTGCTAGCAGCTTATCCACAGGGGTTTCGGAGACCCAGTACTTC. The full variable domain, rest sourced from reference TRBV7-7 and TRBJ2-5, is GAGVSQSPRYKVTKRGQDVTLRCDPISSHATLYWYQQALGQGPEFLTYFNYEAQPDKSGLPSDRFSAERPEGSISTLTIQRTEQRDSAMYRCASSLSTGVSETQYFGPGTRLLVL.

This clone was observed a single time. The chain links TRBV5-1 to TRBJ2-3, with 8 bases aligning to TRBD1. The CDR3 is made up of 15 amino acids. Germline CDR1 and CDR2: SGHRS and YFSETQ. V lost 4 bases to trimming and J lost 6 bases; unmatched junction nucleotides: 10. In DNA form, the CDR3 reads TGCGCCAGCAGCGGGGGGACAGGTTGGAGTGATACGCAGTATTTT. This sequence encodes CASSGGTGWSDTQYF. Complete variable domain (other parts from reference TRBV5-1 and TRBJ2-3): KAGVTQTPRYLIKTRGQQVTLSCSPISGHRSVSWYQQTPGQGLQFLFEYFSETQRNKGNFPGRFSGRQFSNSRSEMNVSTLELGDSALYLCASSGGTGWSDTQYFGPGTRLTVL.